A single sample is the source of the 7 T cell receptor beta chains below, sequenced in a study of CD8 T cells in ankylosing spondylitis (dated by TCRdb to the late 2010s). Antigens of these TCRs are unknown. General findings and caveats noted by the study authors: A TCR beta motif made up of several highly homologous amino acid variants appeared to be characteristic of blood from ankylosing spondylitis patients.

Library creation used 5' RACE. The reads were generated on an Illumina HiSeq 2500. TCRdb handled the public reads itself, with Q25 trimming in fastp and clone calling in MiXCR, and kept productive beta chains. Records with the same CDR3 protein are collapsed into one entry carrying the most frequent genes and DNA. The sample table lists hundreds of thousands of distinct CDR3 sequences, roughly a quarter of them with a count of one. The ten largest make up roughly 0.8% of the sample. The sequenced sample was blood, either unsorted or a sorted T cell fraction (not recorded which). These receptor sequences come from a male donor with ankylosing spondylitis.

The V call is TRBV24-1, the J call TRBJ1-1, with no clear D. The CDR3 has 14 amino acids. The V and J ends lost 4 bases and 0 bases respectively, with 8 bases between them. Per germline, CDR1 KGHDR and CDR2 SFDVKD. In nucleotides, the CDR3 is TGTGCCACCAGTGACTCCGCAATGAACACTGAAGCTTTCTTT. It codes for CATSDSAMNTEAFF.

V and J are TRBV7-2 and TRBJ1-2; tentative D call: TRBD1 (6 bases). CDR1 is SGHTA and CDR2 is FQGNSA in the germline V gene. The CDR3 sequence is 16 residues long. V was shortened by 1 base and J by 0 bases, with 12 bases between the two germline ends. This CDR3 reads CASSLGGGDANYGYTF. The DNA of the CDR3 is TGTGCCAGCAGCTTAGGAGGGGGGGACGCTAACTATGGCTACACCTTC.

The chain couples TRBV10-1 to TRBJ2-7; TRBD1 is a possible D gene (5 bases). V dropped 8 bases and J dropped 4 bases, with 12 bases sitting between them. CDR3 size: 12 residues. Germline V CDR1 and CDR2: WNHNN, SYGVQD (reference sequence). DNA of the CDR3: TGCGCCAGCCGTCGACAGTCGTACGAGCAGTACGTC. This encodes CASRRQSYEQYV.

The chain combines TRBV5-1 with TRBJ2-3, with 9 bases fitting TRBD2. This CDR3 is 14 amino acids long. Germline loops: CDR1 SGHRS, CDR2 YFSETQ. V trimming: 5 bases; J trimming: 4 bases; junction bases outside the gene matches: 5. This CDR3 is CASRPAGGSDTQYF. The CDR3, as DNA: TGCGCCAGCAGACCGGCGGGAGGGTCAGATACGCAGTATTTT.

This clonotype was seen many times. The CDR3 loop is CASSPGQGTYNEQFF. The CDR3 DNA sequence: TGCGCCAGCAGCCCGGGACAGGGAACCTACAATGAGCAGTTCTTC. The genes are TRBV5-1 and TRBJ2-1; 9 bases are shared with TRBD1. J lost 2 bases, V lost 4 bases, and 4 bases had no gene match. Germline V gene data show CDR1 as SGHRS and CDR2 as YFSETQ. This CDR3 is built from 15 residues.

The CDR3 DNA reads TGCAGTGCTACCGGGACAGTTGCAACTAATGAAAAACTGTTTTTT. Protein product: CSATGTVATNEKLFF. The J gene is TRBJ1-4, the V gene TRBV20-1, with TRBD1 matching over 7 bases. With V trimmed by 4 bases and J by 0 bases, 5 bases remained unmatched. CDR1 is DFQATT, CDR2 SNEGSKA, per germline (reference sequence). The CDR3 totals 15 residues.

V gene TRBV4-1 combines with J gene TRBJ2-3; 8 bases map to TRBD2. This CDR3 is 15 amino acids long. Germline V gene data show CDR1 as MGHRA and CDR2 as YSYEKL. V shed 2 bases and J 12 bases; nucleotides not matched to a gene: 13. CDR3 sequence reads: CASSQPGRAPGPQYF. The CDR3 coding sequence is TGCGCCAGCAGCCAACCCGGGAGGGCCCCCGGGCCACAGTATTTT.